One and the same sample provided the 25 T cell receptor beta chains below, sequenced in a study of neurological immune-mediated disorders. TCRdb re-called the 5' RACE reads through MiXCR, storing one row per CDR3 protein. Of tens of thousands of distinct CDR3 sequences listed, 2.5% to 3% are singletons. The specimen was PBMCs. These receptors were collected from a woman aged 30 to 39 with multiple sclerosis.

This clonotype was observed at least ten times. CDR3 bases: TGCAGTGCTAGAGAGTTCAGGGAGACTTACGAGCAGTACTTC. Amino acids: CSAREFRETYEQYF. The chain has TRBV20-1 and TRBJ2-7; D is perhaps TRBD1 or TRBD2 (5 bases each). Germline V gene sequence: CDR1 DFQATT, CDR2 SNEGSKA (reference sequence). This CDR3 comprises 14 residues. Trimming removed 0 bases at V and 4 bases at J, with 13 bases between.

Ten or more counts support this clonotype. The chain combines TRBV6-1 with TRBJ2-5; weak D call: TRBD2 (7 bases). V lost 8 bases and J 5 bases, leaving 15 bases between the germline ends. The CDR3 is 13 amino acids. The germline V gene encodes CDR1 MNHNS and CDR2 SASEGT. Here the CDR3 reads CASQGRGGETQYF. The CDR3, as DNA: TGTGCCAGCCAGGGGCGGGGAGGGGAGACCCAGTACTTC.

Only one count was recorded for this clonotype. The CDR3 protein is CASSQEAVEKPQHF. The CDR3 DNA reads as TGCGCCAGCAGCCAAGAGGCGGTGGAAAAGCCCCAGCATTTT. The chain combines TRBV4-1 with TRBJ1-5, with D uncertain. Trimming cost V 0 bases and J 8 bases, with 11 bases left between them. CDR1 and CDR2 from the germline V gene are MGHRA and YSYEKL. This CDR3 has 14 amino acids.

This clonotype was picked up many times. The J gene is TRBJ2-3, the V gene TRBV7-8, with 12 bases matching TRBD2. The junction had 5 bases not matched to a gene; V was cut back by 4 bases and J by 6 bases. Germline-derived CDR1 and CDR2 are SGHVS and FQNEAQ. This CDR3 is built from 15 residues. The DNA of the CDR3 is TGTGCCAGCAGCTCGACTAGCGGGAGTTTGGATACGCAGTATTTT. As protein: CASSSTSGSLDTQYF.

Many counts were recorded for this clonotype. This chain connects TRBV5-1 to TRBJ2-3, with D maybe TRBD2 (5 bases). This CDR3 region has 15 residues. Per germline, CDR1 SGHRS and CDR2 YFSETQ. Between the trimmed V and J ends, which lost 2 bases and 0 bases, there was a span of 10 bases. CDR3 region: CASSFLAMSTDTQYF. DNA for the CDR3: TGCGCCAGCAGCTTCTTAGCGATGAGCACAGATACGCAGTATTTT.

This clonotype was seen at least ten times. This chain links TRBV7-8 with TRBJ2-1; TRBD1 matches at 9 bases. The V and J ends lost 4 bases and 10 bases, in that order; junction bases with no gene match: 5. CDR3 length: 13 residues. Germline V gene data show CDR1 as SGHVS and CDR2 as FQNEAQ. The DNA for the CDR3 is TGTGCCAGCAGCTCGGACAGGGGTGTAGAGCAGTTCTTC. Protein: CASSSDRGVEQFF.

This clonotype was counted many times. The chain combines TRBV7-2 with TRBJ2-1; D gene unclear. Germline loops: CDR1 SGHTA, CDR2 FQGNSA. CDR3 length equals 14 residues. Trimming shortened V by 5 bases and J by 8 bases, and 16 bases separated the two germline ends. The CDR3 region has the DNA TGTGCCAGCAGCGGACGACCTCAGCGAGATGAGCAGTTCTTC. It is translated as CASSGRPQRDEQFF.

The table lists this clonotype with many counts. The chain joins TRBV5-1 to TRBJ1-6, with TRBD1 identical over 9 bases. Germline V gene lookup returns CDR1 SGHRS and CDR2 YFSETQ. J was trimmed by 7 bases and V by 0 bases; bases with no gene match: 5. The length of the CDR3 is 16 residues. The CDR3 is CASSLEQGALNSPLHF. The CDR3, as DNA: TGCGCCAGCAGCTTGGAACAGGGGGCTTTGAATTCACCCCTCCACTTT.

This clonotype was found many times. The chain couples TRBV29-1 to TRBJ1-2; 11 bases agree with TRBD1. The V and J ends lost 5 bases and 4 bases, in that order; junction bases with no gene match: 12. The CDR3 has 16 residues. Looked up from germline, CDR1 is SQVTM and CDR2 is ANQGSEA. The CDR3 region is CSVRDTGTGGFYGYTF. DNA of the CDR3: TGCAGCGTTAGAGACACCGGGACAGGGGGATTCTATGGCTACACCTTC.

Ten or more counts support this clonotype. The rearrangement joins TRBV19 to TRBJ1-5; D possibly corresponds to TRBD1 (5 bases). Germline V gene sequence: CDR1 LNHDA, CDR2 SQIVND (reference sequence). Deletions cut 10 bases from V and 2 bases from J, with 12 bases between. The CDR3 spans 13 residues. The CDR3 spells CATADTRNQPQHF. In DNA form, the CDR3 reads TGTGCCACCGCGGACACCCGCAATCAGCCCCAGCATTTT.

This clonotype was found many times. This chain connects TRBV6-4 to TRBJ1-2; D uncertain. V was cut by 4 bases and J by 4 bases, with 16 bases left in between. Germline V gene sequence: CDR1 MRHNA, CDR2 SNTAGT. This CDR3 comprises 15 residues. CDR3 DNA sequence: TGTGCCAGCAGTGTAAGTCCCGGACCCAGCTATGGCTACACCTTC. It translates to CASSVSPGPSYGYTF.

Ten or more counts support this clonotype. The rearrangement links TRBV3-1 to TRBJ1-1; D call uncertain. Deletions cut 3 bases from V and 4 bases from J, with 9 bases between. CDR3 size: 13 residues. CDR1 and CDR2 (germline): LGHDT, YNNKEL (reference sequence). This chain's CDR3 is CASSQGGSTEAFF. DNA for the CDR3: TGTGCCAGCAGCCAGGGAGGGAGCACTGAAGCTTTCTTT.

A few counts support this clonotype. The CDR3 spells CASSQGQGEAYEQYF. CDR3 coding DNA: TGTGCCAGCAGCCAAGGACAGGGAGAAGCCTACGAGCAGTACTTC. The rearrangement uses TRBV14 and TRBJ2-7; 7 nucleotides match TRBD1. Germline V gene data show CDR1 as SGHDN and CDR2 as FVKESK. CDR3 length: 15 residues. V lost 1 base, J lost 2 bases, and 5 bases stayed unmatched. Full variable domain (missing parts from reference TRBV14 and TRBJ2-7): EAGVTQFPSHSVIEKGQTVTLRCDPISGHDNLYWYRRVMGKEIKFLLHFVKESKQDESGMPNNRFLAERTGGTYSTLKVQPAELEDSGVYFCASSQGQGEAYEQYFGPGTRLTVT.

This clonotype was detected ten times or more. The rearrangement joins TRBV7-2 to TRBJ2-7; possibly TRBD2 for D (7 bases). Looked up from germline, CDR1 is SGHTA and CDR2 is FQGNSA. The CDR3 has 15 residues. V was cut by 1 base and J by 1 base, with 11 bases left in between. The CDR3 protein is CASSLGGGASYEQYF. The CDR3 DNA follows: TGTGCCAGCAGCTTAGGAGGGGGGGCATCCTACGAGCAGTACTTC.

This clonotype was seen many times. This chain connects TRBV7-2 to TRBJ2-1; tentative D call: TRBD1 (5 bases). Trimming removed 2 bases at V and 3 bases at J, with 8 bases between. Germline CDR1 is SGHTA and CDR2 is FQGNSA. The CDR3 is 14 residues long. The CDR3, as DNA: TGTGCCAGCAGCTTACCAGGGATCTACAATGAGCAGTTCTTC. It specifies CASSLPGIYNEQFF.

This clonotype came up a few times. The chain joins TRBV14 to TRBJ2-1; 11 positions agree with TRBD2. The CDR3 sequence is 18 residues long. V shed 0 bases and J 1 base; nucleotides not matched to a gene: 5. In germline, CDR1 is SGHDN, CDR2 FVKESK. The CDR3 sequence: CASSQDGLAGGSYNEQFF. CDR3 nucleotide sequence: TGTGCCAGCAGCCAAGATGGGCTAGCGGGAGGTTCCTACAATGAGCAGTTCTTC.

The sample holds many counts of this clonotype. V gene TRBV24-1 combines with J gene TRBJ2-1; D perhaps matches TRBD2 (6 bases). CDR1 is KGHDR and CDR2 is SFDVKD in the germline V gene. V gave up 5 bases and J gave up 5 bases, with 12 bases separating them. The CDR3 is made up of 14 amino acids. The CDR3 spells CATSVNWGDNEQFF. CDR3 nucleotides: TGTGCCACCAGTGTCAATTGGGGGGACAATGAGCAGTTCTTC.

This clonotype was detected ten times or more. The chain links TRBV6-6 to TRBJ2-3; D is unclear. There are 12 residues in the CDR3. Germline CDR1 is MNHNY and CDR2 is SVGAGI (reference sequence). The germline V and J ends were trimmed by 5 bases and 4 bases, with 7 bases remaining between them. The CDR3 spells CASSLGPDTQYF. Here the CDR3 DNA reads TGTGCCAGCAGTCTAGGGCCAGATACGCAGTATTTT.

This clonotype occurred many times. The rearrangement joins TRBV20-1 to TRBJ1-5; D not certain. CDR1 DFQATT and CDR2 SNEGSKA come from the germline V gene (reference sequence). The CDR3 is made up of 13 amino acids. Between the trimmed V and J ends, which lost 0 bases and 3 bases, there was a span of 6 bases. In nucleotides, the CDR3 is TGCAGTGCTAGAGAAGAATTCAATCAGCCCCAGCATTTT. It codes for CSAREEFNQPQHF.

This clonotype was seen at least ten times. The chain links TRBV12-3 or TRBV12-4 to TRBJ1-1; D unresolved. V lost 5 bases and J 8 bases, leaving 12 bases between the germline ends. The CDR3 length is 12 residues. CDR3 nucleotide sequence: TGTGCCAGCAGTCCGACACGATTCGAAGCTTTCTTT. It is translated as CASSPTRFEAFF.

This clonotype has ten or more counts. The chain is built from TRBV6-5 and TRBJ2-1; D is perhaps TRBD1 or TRBD2 (5 bases each). The germline V gene has CDR1 MNHEY and CDR2 SVGAGI. The CDR3 length is 13 residues. Trimming stripped 8 bases from V and 4 bases from J, with 12 bases between. This CDR3 is CASSGTGYNEQFF. In DNA form, the CDR3 reads TGTGCCAGCTCCGGGACGGGTTACAATGAGCAGTTCTTC.

Ten or more counts support this clonotype. This chain connects TRBV5-1 to TRBJ1-1, with 8 bases identical to TRBD1. The CDR3 runs 16 residues. The V gene's germline CDR1 is SGHRS and CDR2 YFSETQ. Losses at the gene ends were 1 base for V and 0 bases for J; bases not matched to a gene: 5. DNA of the CDR3: TGCGCCAGCAGCTTGTTATCGGGACAGGTGAACACTGAAGCTTTCTTT. This codes for CASSLLSGQVNTEAFF.

This clonotype was recorded at least ten times. The chain carries TRBV5-1 and TRBJ1-1; 8 bases match TRBD1. The J segment lost 7 bases and the V segment lost 4 bases, leaving 12 bases of the junction unmatched. There are 15 residues in the CDR3. The V gene's germline CDR1 is SGHRS and CDR2 YFSETQ. The chain's CDR3 is CASSVTGTGLDEAFF. CDR3 bases: TGCGCCAGCAGCGTTACCGGGACAGGCCTTGATGAAGCTTTCTTT.

This clonotype has a count of ten or more. The chain recombines TRBV28 with TRBJ2-3; 7 bases line up with TRBD2. CDR3 length: 15 amino acids. In germline, CDR1 is MDHEN, CDR2 SYDVKM. V dropped 2 bases and J dropped 6; count of bases not matched to a gene: 8. The CDR3 DNA sequence: TGTGCCAGCAGTTTACCAGCGGGGCCCAAGGATACGCAGTATTTT. Translation gives CASSLPAGPKDTQYF.

Ten or more counts support this clonotype. Sequence at one end of the junction differs from germline and may be a read error. The chain is built from TRBV16 and TRBJ2-2, with D maybe TRBD1 (5 bases). The CDR3 has 12 amino acids. Germline lookup yields CDR1 KGHSY and CDR2 FQNENV. CDR3 nucleotide sequence: TGTGCCAGCAGCCAATCGCCTGAAAGGGGAAGTTTT. It is translated as CASSQSPERGSF.